This T cell receptor beta chain was recorded in a study of T cell repertoires in cytomegalovirus infection. Study background: HLA-B-restricted CMV epitopes that are well studied, plus recently identified HLA-C-restricted ones, were used by the study. Both CMV infection and a matching HLA type were indicated by public TCR beta signatures.

V gave up 5 bases and J gave up 6 bases; unmatched junction bases: 6. From germline, CDR1 is SGHAT and CDR2 FQNNGV. The CDR3 sequence is 15 residues long. This clonotype was counted between two and nine times. Its matching antigen is unknown. Whole-study findings and limits: Cumulated frequencies of public TCR beta families served to identify carriers of CMV plus the relevant HLA. Dominant in the ex vivo response were TCR beta clonotypes restricted by HLA-C and specific for CMV.

TCRdb re-called the reads with MiXCR, one entry per CDR3 protein. The sample has some 350,000 distinct CDR3 sequences, approximately 30% seen once. The specimen comprised cultured PBMCs, sampled from culture after CMV antigen stimulation. The chain uses TRBV11-2 and TRBJ2-1; TRBD2 agrees at 11 bases. The TCR comes from a human donor in good health (CMV status not recorded). Some clones in this sample may be carry-over from other donors' samples. CDR3 nucleotides: TGTGCCAGCAGCGAGACTAGCGGGGTCGCCAATGAGCAGTTCTTC. Protein: CASSETSGVANEQFF.